A selection of T cell receptor beta chains follows, all from one sample in a study of memory CD4+ T cells and cytomegalovirus serostatus. Sequencing used immunoSEQ multiplex PCR; TCRdb keeps in-frame clones, though not all of them. The sample has over 45,000 clones; more than 65% are singletons. Sequences were obtained from memory CD4+ T cells from blood. The receptors were gathered from an adult in good health and CMV-seronegative. Some clones in this sample may be carry-over from other donors' samples. The CDR3 runs from the conserved cysteine through the conserved F or W. The D gene is left open where the match is weak. The size of a clone is reported for some rows only, either as once, few or many, or as a class for expanded clones.

v_call,j_call,d_call,clone_size,cdr3_nt,cdr3_aa
TRBV29-1,TRBJ1-1,.,.,TGCAGCGTTGAAGAGTCGGGTTCCGGCACTGAAGCTTTCTTT,CSVEESGSGTEAFF
TRBV18,TRBJ2-2,TRBD2,.,TGTGCCAGCTCACCACAGGCTAGCGGAGAGACCGGGGAGCTGTTTTTT,CASSPQASGETGELFF
TRBV27,TRBJ2-5,.,.,TGTGCCAGCAGTTTTGGCAGCCAAGAGACCCAGTACTTC,CASSFGSQETQYF
TRBV2,TRBJ2-3,TRBD2,.,TGTGCCAGTATACCCGGGACTAGCGGTCGATATACGCAGTATTTT,CASIPGTSGRYTQYF
TRBV6-4,TRBJ2-3,TRBD1,.,TGTGCCAGCAGTGACTCGGACAGGGGAGTGGGTACGCAGTATTTT,CASSDSDRGVGTQYF
TRBV27,TRBJ2-6,.,.,TGTGCCAGCAGTCAGGGAGTTGGGGCCAACGTCCTGACTTTC,CASSQGVGANVLTF
TRBV18,TRBJ2-3,TRBD2,.,TGTGCCAGCTCTCAGACTAGCGGGAGCCCAGATACGCAGTATTTT,CASSQTSGSPDTQYF
TRBV7-9,TRBJ2-1,TRBD2,.,TGTGCCAGCAGCTTTGTTCCGGGACTAACCTACAATGAGCAGTTCTTC,CASSFVPGLTYNEQFF
TRBV2,TRBJ1-1,.,.,TGTGCCAGCATCCGGTCTCGGTATGAAGCTTTCTTT,CASIRSRYEAFF
TRBV30,TRBJ2-5,TRBD1,.,TGTGCCCGAGACAGGGGTGAGACCCAGTACTTC,CARDRGETQYF
TRBV28,TRBJ1-2,.,.,TGTGCCAGCAGCTTAGGCAGGGGCCCTCTCAACACCTTC,CASSLGRGPLNTF
TRBV11-2,TRBJ2-1,.,.,TGTGCCAGCAGCTGGGTAGCAGGCAGCTCCTACAATGAGCAGTTCTTC,CASSWVAGSSYNEQFF
TRBV4-1,TRBJ2-3,.,few,TGCGCCAGCAGTCTTGGTCGGGGTACTAGCTCAGATACGCAGTATTTT,CASSLGRGTSSDTQYF
TRBV7-6,TRBJ1-3,.,.,TGTGCCAGCAGCTTAGCGGGTCTTGACTCTGGAAACACCATATATTTT,CASSLAGLDSGNTIYF
TRBV5-1,TRBJ2-1,.,.,TGCGCCAGCAGCCCCTCCGGGACGAGGCCCAATGAGCAGTTCTTC,CASSPSGTRPNEQFF
TRBV7-7,TRBJ1-1,.,few,TGTGCTAGCAGCTCAGACAGGAACACTGAAGCTTTCTTT,CASSSDRNTEAFF
TRBV10-3,TRBJ2-1,TRBD2,.,TGTGCCATCAGTGAGTCCGGAGGGACTAGCGGGAGTGGGAATGAGCAGTTCTTC,CAISESGGTSGSGNEQFF
TRBV28,TRBJ2-7,TRBD2,.,TGTGCCACCCAGGGACTAGCGGGAGTAAGGTACGAGCAGTACTTC,CATQGLAGVRYEQYF
TRBV19,TRBJ2-5,.,few,TGTGCCAGTAGTCAGCGCATACAAGAGACCCAGTACTTC,CASSQRIQETQYF
TRBV19,TRBJ2-1,TRBD2,.,TGTGCCAGTAGTTCCAGCGGGAGGGGGGAAAGGCGGCAGTTCTTC,CASSSSGRGERRQFF
TRBV4-1,TRBJ2-2,.,.,TGCGCCAGCAGCCAAGACTGGACATTGAACACCGGGGAGCTGTTTTTT,CASSQDWTLNTGELFF
TRBV6-5,TRBJ1-3,.,.,TGTGCCAGCAGTCGGGGCCTCTCTGGAAACACCATATATTTT,CASSRGLSGNTIYF
TRBV5-4,TRBJ2-2,TRBD2,.,TGTGCCAGCAGCTTGAGGAGTGGGAGGGGAACCGGGGAGCTGTTTTTT,CASSLRSGRGTGELFF
TRBV10-3,TRBJ2-2,.,.,TGTGCCATCAGTGAGTCTGGGATTAGTCGGTTTTTT,CAISESGISRFF
TRBV7-9,TRBJ1-1,.,.,TGTGCCAGCAGCTTAGAAAGCGGTGAAGCTTTCTTT,CASSLESGEAFF
TRBV7-9,TRBJ1-3,.,.,TGTGCCAGCAGCTTAAGTGAGGGTCGGGCTGGAAACACCATATATTTT,CASSLSEGRAGNTIYF
TRBV5-1,TRBJ2-1,.,.,TGCGCCAGCACCGAGGGGAGTGAGCAGTTCTTC,CASTEGSEQFF
TRBV7-8,TRBJ2-2,.,.,TGTGCCAGCAGCTTAGGGGACGCTAACAGGAACGGGGAGCTGTTTTTT,CASSLGDANRNGELFF
TRBV4-3,TRBJ2-7,TRBD2,once,TGCGCCAGCAGCCAAGATCTTCAAGCGGGAGGCCTCGAGCAGTACTTC,CASSQDLQAGGLEQYF
TRBV5-1,TRBJ2-3,.,few,TGCGCCAGCAGCCTGATGGCAGGCACGCAGTATTTT,CASSLMAGTQYF
TRBV6-5,TRBJ2-6,.,.,TGTGCCAGCAGCTCCGAAGGGATTGGGGCCAACGTCCTGACTTTC,CASSSEGIGANVLTF
TRBV5-1,TRBJ1-2,.,few,TGCGCCAGCAGCTTAGGCGGGGGCGATGGCTACACCTTC,CASSLGGGDGYTF
TRBV27,TRBJ2-1,TRBD2,.,TGTGCCAGCGCGGGGGGCCGACTAGCGGGAGGGAATGAGCAGTTCTTC,CASAGGRLAGGNEQFF
TRBV5-8,TRBJ2-5,TRBD2,.,TGTGCCAGCAGCTTGCTGGGACTAGCGGGAGGCAGGGAGACCCAGTACTTC,CASSLLGLAGGRETQYF
TRBV10-3,TRBJ2-1,TRBD2,.,TGTGCCATCAGCCCTAGCGGGTATGAGCAGTTCTTC,CAISPSGYEQFF
TRBV5-6,TRBJ2-7,.,few,TGTGCCAGCAGCTTGGACTTGACTACGAGTGAGCAGTACTTC,CASSLDLTTSEQYF
TRBV6-6,TRBJ2-2,.,.,TGTGCCAGCAGTTACCAGAACCCCGGGGAGCTGTTTTTT,CASSYQNPGELFF
TRBV30,TRBJ2-7,.,.,TGTGCCTGGAGCCAGGGGAATTCCCAGGAGCAGTACTTC,CAWSQGNSQEQYF
TRBV6-4,TRBJ1-5,TRBD1,.,TGTGCCAGCAGTGTTAGGGACAGGGGCAATCAGCCCCAGCATTTT,CASSVRDRGNQPQHF
TRBV4-3,TRBJ2-6,.,.,TGCGCCAGCAGCCTTTTTGGGGTGAGAGGGGCCAACGTCCTGACTTTC,CASSLFGVRGANVLTF
TRBV12-5,TRBJ2-1,TRBD1,.,TGTGCTAGTGGTTTGGTAGGACAGGGTTCTAATGAGCAGTTCTTC,CASGLVGQGSNEQFF
TRBV2,TRBJ2-3,.,.,TGTGCCAGCAGGACACACGACGTTTTGACGGATACGCAGTATTTT,CASRTHDVLTDTQYF
TRBV5-1,TRBJ2-3,.,.,TGCGCCAGCAGCGGAACCGACGGGGGAGATACGCAGTATTTT,CASSGTDGGDTQYF
TRBV18,TRBJ1-2,.,.,TGTGCCAGCTCACCATCGAAAGGCTACACCTTC,CASSPSKGYTF
TRBV30,TRBJ2-7,.,.,TGTGCCTGGGGGACATTCACGGGGGAGCAGTACTTC,CAWGTFTGEQYF
TRBV4-3,TRBJ2-1,.,.,TGCGCCAGCAGCCAAGCTTGGCAAGCCAATGAGCAGTTCTTC,CASSQAWQANEQFF
TRBV6-5,TRBJ2-7,TRBD1,.,TGTGCCAGCAGTTACTTGAGGACAGGGGGCTCCTACGAGCAGTACTTC,CASSYLRTGGSYEQYF
TRBV28,TRBJ2-6,.,.,TGTGCCAGCAGAGACTCTGGGGCCAACGTCCTGACTTTC,CASRDSGANVLTF